The following is a T cell receptor beta chain sequence with its context. One heparinised draw of blood, averaging about 110 mL, came from each donor. The authors sorted CD4+ naive, central memory, regulatory and stem cell-like memory cells via CD45RO/CCR7/CD25/CD127/CD95/CD27. The whole isolated RNA underwent reverse transcription, so sequencing captured expressed TCRB transcripts. The protocol was immunoSEQ multiplex PCR, while the TCRdb copy is restricted to in-frame clones and leaves out a portion. Counted here are 250,000 or so clones, 68% occurring once; the ten biggest clones make up 0.053%. This sample stems from a study of beta chain features in type 1 diabetes. About the research overall: Sorted cells, approximately 110,000,000 in number, were examined across all samples.

CDR3 size: 12 residues. Germline assignment: CDR1 SQVTM and CDR2 ANQGSEA. The J segment lost 6 bases and the V segment lost 7 bases, leaving 4 bases of the junction unmatched. The sequence was collected from a man aged 25 to 45 in good health. The chain joins TRBV29-1 to TRBJ2-1; 9 bases are a match to TRBD2. Sequenced material: naive CD4+ T cells from blood. The CDR3 region has the DNA TGCAGCGCAAGCGGGAGGATCAATGAGCAGTTCTTC. It translates to CSASGRINEQFF.